Reported below is one T cell receptor (beta chain). These data originate in a study of T cell responses to AZD1222 COVID-19 vaccine. Trimming left V 5 bases short and J 2 bases short, with 4 bases between. CDR3 length: 11 residues. Germline assignment: CDR1 SGHVS and CDR2 FQNEAQ. Data came from immunoSEQ multiplex PCR; TCRdb stores just in-frame clones and leaves some out. In the table there are some 140,000 clones, 80% to 95% of which are singletons. The sequence was collected from an adult who received the AZD1222 COVID-19 vaccine. This chain links TRBV7-8 with TRBJ2-7; D call uncertain. The source was peripheral blood, collected 28 days after the second AZD1222 dose. CDR3 nucleotide sequence: TGTGCCAGCAGCCGAGCCTACGAGCAGTACTTC. Encoded protein: CASSRAYEQYF.